This T cell receptor beta chain was captured in a study of blood T cells in healthy people across ages. Study-level findings and limits: Investigators treated diversity estimates from one million T cells as underestimates.

Primers used in a second PCR of roughly 7 to 11 cycles were a sample-barcoded 5' primer and a J-beta primer mix. The template-switch adaptor was a 5' adaptor with 12 random nucleotides. It tagged each cDNA molecule. Researchers report that each sample yielded at least 3 million CDR3-containing paired-end reads. MiXCR, run by TCRdb on the 5' RACE reads, gives a single entry per CDR3 protein. The table lists approximately 770,000 distinct CDR3 sequences, about three fifths of them singletons, with around 22% in the top ten. Details on this clonotype: The antigen is not known.

V was clipped by 8 bases and J by 0 bases, with 11 bases between them. There are 13 residues in the CDR3. Per the germline V gene, CDR1 is SNHLY and CDR2 is FYNNEI. This chain connects TRBV2 to TRBJ2-7; D might be TRBD2 (5 bases). The TCR originated in a man between 25 and 39 years old in good health. The sample taken for sequencing was blood. The chain's CDR3 is CASGRVSSYEQYF. The CDR3 DNA is TGTGCCAGCGGGAGAGTGAGCTCCTACGAGCAGTACTTC.